Below are 21 T cell receptor beta chains sequenced from a single sample in a study of cytomegalovirus exposure and HLA in healthy donors. Produced via immunoSEQ multiplex PCR; TCRdb's table is partial and in-frame only. The sample has approximately 270,000 clones, 65% to 90% seen once. Material for sequencing was PBMCs. The origin of the receptors is a woman aged 18-29 years in good health and CMV-seronegative.

This chain links TRBV28 with TRBJ1-1, with D perhaps matching TRBD1 (6 bases). Germline V lookup: CDR1 MDHEN, CDR2 SYDVKM. V was shortened by 5 bases and J by 1 base, with 17 bases between the two germline ends. This CDR3 has 16 amino acids. The CDR3 DNA reads as TGTGCCAGCAGTCCTAGGGGGATACGGAGGAACACTGAAGCTTTCTTT. Its protein product is CASSPRGIRRNTEAFF.

The V and J genes are TRBV4-1 and TRBJ2-7, with D possibly matching TRBD1 (6 bases). CDR1 is MGHRA and CDR2 is YSYEKL in the germline V gene. V was clipped by 4 bases and J by 2 bases, with 18 bases between them. The CDR3 covers 16 residues. In DNA form, the CDR3 reads TGCGCCAGCAGCCGAGCAGGGGTATCCGAGGCCTACGAGCAGTACTTC. The encoded protein is CASSRAGVSEAYEQYF.

This clone has a handful of counts. The V and J genes are TRBV5-4 and TRBJ2-3; D gene ambiguous. This CDR3 region has 15 residues. Germline-derived CDR1 and CDR2 are SGHNT and YYREEE (reference sequence). Trimming pared 4 bases from V and 3 bases from J, leaving 15 bases between. CDR3 nucleotides: TGTGCCAGCAGCCCCGGTGAGGTAGTTACAGATACGCAGTATTTT. It encodes CASSPGEVVTDTQYF.

Regarding this clone: One junction end does not reproduce the germline sequence, and a read error may be involved. V is TRBV13 and J is TRBJ2-7; maybe TRBD2 (5 bases). Germline V gene sequence: CDR1 PRHDT, CDR2 FYEKMQ (reference sequence). The CDR3 totals 14 residues. CDR3 in amino acids: CASSFVPSSHEQYF. In nucleotides, the CDR3 is TGTGCCAGCAGCTTTGTTCCTAGCTCCCACGAGCAGTACTTC.

CDR3: CASSVGENTEAFF. The CDR3 nucleotides read TGTGCCAGCAGCGTGGGAGAGAACACTGAAGCTTTCTTT. The gene calls are TRBV7-3 and TRBJ1-1, with D uncertain. The germline gives CDR1 SGHTA, CDR2 FQGTGA. V was cut by 5 bases and J by 1 base, with 8 bases left in between. The CDR3 contains 13 residues.

CDR3 DNA: TGTGCCAGCAGTGAGGAGACCTATAATTCACCCCTCCACTTT. This gives the protein CASSEETYNSPLHF. V and J are TRBV6-1 and TRBJ1-6, with unresolved D. Trimming cost V 3 bases and J 2 bases, with 5 bases left between them. The CDR3 runs 14 residues. CDR1 and CDR2 from the germline V gene are MNHNS and SASEGT.

The V and J genes are TRBV6-5 and TRBJ2-2; 9 bases map to TRBD1. The CDR3 consists of 13 residues. The trim removed 5 bases at V and 8 bases at J, leaving 3 bases unmatched. Germline V gives CDR1 MNHEY, CDR2 SVGAGI. CDR3 region: CASSGTGIGELFF. CDR3 nucleotides: TGTGCCAGCAGTGGGACAGGGATAGGGGAGCTGTTTTTT.

The chain carries TRBV19 and TRBJ1-1, with 8 bases matching TRBD1. The germline CDR1 and CDR2 sequences are LNHDA and SQIVND (reference sequence). V dropped 3 bases and J dropped 0; count of bases not matched to a gene: 3. CDR3 length: 15 amino acids. CDR3: CASSMTGAMNTEAFF. The CDR3 bases are TGTGCCAGTAGTATGACAGGGGCCATGAACACTGAAGCTTTCTTT.

The V call is TRBV4-2, the J call TRBJ1-2; D is unresolved. The germline gives CDR1 LGHNA, CDR2 YNFKEQ. The length of the CDR3 is 15 residues. V lost 4 bases, J lost 3 bases, and 15 bases lay in between. DNA for the CDR3: TGTGCCAGCAGCCCGTGGGAGCGAGGTGACTATGGCTACACCTTC. The encoded protein is CASSPWERGDYGYTF.

J is TRBJ1-5 and V is TRBV4-1; D call uncertain. Trimming removed 0 bases from V and 0 bases from J, with 15 bases in between. The V gene's germline CDR1 is MGHRA and CDR2 YSYEKL. CDR3 length equals 18 residues. This chain's CDR3 is CASSQDGQVGYSNQPQHF. The CDR3 DNA follows: TGCGCCAGCAGCCAAGACGGTCAGGTGGGTTATAGCAATCAGCCCCAGCATTTT.

Comments on this clone: The junction and the germline gene differ at one end; a read error may be behind it. This chain connects TRBV7-3 to TRBJ1-2; TRBD1 aligns across 12 bases. CDR3 size: 14 residues. Germline CDR1 SGHTA, CDR2 FQGTGA. The DNA of the CDR3 is TGTGCCAGCAGCGTAACCGGGACAGGGGGCGGCTACACCTTC. This gives the protein CASSVTGTGGGYTF.

The chain recombines TRBV13 with TRBJ1-1, with TRBD1 matching 8 bases. The germline V gene has CDR1 PRHDT and CDR2 FYEKMQ (reference sequence). With V trimmed by 4 bases and J by 4 bases, 5 bases remained unmatched. The CDR3 has 14 amino acids. CDR3 in DNA: TGTGCCAGCAGCTCCCAGGGGGCTAGCACTGAAGCTTTCTTT. Translating gives CASSSQGASTEAFF.

This clone was recorded once. This chain connects TRBV4-3 to TRBJ2-2, with TRBD2 matching over 7 bases. CDR1 and CDR2 (germline): LGHNA, YSLEER. After removal of 0 bases from V and 0 bases from J, the junction contained 13 bases not matched to a gene. CDR3 length equals 20 residues. The CDR3 DNA is TGCGCCAGCAGCCAAGATTATGTAGGAGCGGGATACGCGAACACCGGGGAGCTGTTTTTT. This gives the protein CASSQDYVGAGYANTGELFF.

This clone occurred a few times. This chain uses TRBV10-2 with TRBJ2-2; 10 nucleotides line up with TRBD1. The CDR3 is 16 amino acids. V gave up 3 bases and J gave up 7 bases; unmatched junction bases: 8. Germline V lookup: CDR1 WSHSY, CDR2 SAAADI. The CDR3 is CASSDRDRGHDGELFF. In nucleotides, the CDR3 is TGCGCCAGCAGTGATCGAGACAGGGGGCATGACGGGGAGCTGTTTTTT.

The chain carries TRBV5-8 and TRBJ1-5; maybe TRBD1 (5 bases). Germline values: CDR1 SGHTS, CDR2 YDEGEE. This CDR3 has 16 residues. V was shortened by 5 bases and J by 3 bases, with 18 bases between the two germline ends. CDR3 sequence: CASSSGARGVNQPQHF. DNA for the CDR3: TGTGCCAGCAGTTCCGGCGCGCGGGGCGTCAATCAGCCCCAGCATTTT.

The chain links TRBV5-1 to TRBJ1-4; the match to TRBD1 covers 7 bases. The CDR3 is 16 amino acids. Trimming took 2 bases from V and 8 from J; bases not matched to a gene: 12. The germline CDR1 and CDR2 sequences are SGHRS and YFSETQ. The CDR3 coding sequence is TGCGCCAGCAGCTTCGGGACAGTGGAGGTTGCCGAAAAACTGTTTTTT. This codes for CASSFGTVEVAEKLFF.

This chain links TRBV2 with TRBJ2-7, with TRBD1 identical over 7 bases. CDR3 length: 13 residues. The germline gives CDR1 SNHLY, CDR2 FYNNEI. V trimming: 6 bases; J trimming: 13 bases; junction bases outside the gene matches: 15. The CDR3 sequence: CASSTKDRPVVYF. DNA of the CDR3: TGTGCCAGCAGCACAAAGGACAGGCCGGTTGTTTACTTC. Combining the CDR3 with reference TRBV2 and TRBJ2-7 gives the whole variable domain EPEVTQTPSHQVTQMGQEVILRCVPISNHLYFYWYRQILGQKVEFLVSFYNNEISEKSEIFDDQFSVERPDGSNFTLKIRSTKLEDSAMYFCASSTKDRPVVYFGPGTRLTVT.

The rearrangement links TRBV27 to TRBJ1-4; D is unresolved. The V end was cut by 8 bases, the J end by 4 bases, with 8 bases between. Germline values: CDR1 MNHEY, CDR2 SMNVEV (reference sequence). The CDR3 extends over 12 amino acids. CDR3 nucleotides: TGTGCCAGCGGGAGTCTTAATGAAAAACTGTTTTTT. This sequence encodes CASGSLNEKLFF.

This rearrangement joins TRBV16 to TRBJ1-6; D is perhaps TRBD1 (5 bases). CDR3 length: 14 amino acids. CDR1 is KGHSY, CDR2 FQNENV, per germline. With 4 bases removed from V and 10 bases from J, the gap between germline ends came to 14 bases. CDR3 sequence (DNA): TGTGCCAGCAGCCTTCTGAGTGGGGGGTCACCCCTCCACTTT. It codes for CASSLLSGGSPLHF.

This clone was observed a single time. The chain uses TRBV30 and TRBJ2-5; 7 bases are shared with TRBD2. The CDR3 totals 15 residues. Germline loops: CDR1 GTSNPN, CDR2 SVGIG (reference sequence). The V gene end was trimmed by 0 bases and the J gene end by 2 bases; junction bases not matched to a gene: 6. DNA of the CDR3: TGTGCCTGGAGTGTAGGCCTAGCGGCTCAAGAGACCCAGTACTTC. This translates into CAWSVGLAAQETQYF.

The chain recombines TRBV19 with TRBJ2-2, with D possibly matching TRBD2 (5 bases). V was cut by 5 bases and J by 6 bases, with 10 bases left in between. This CDR3 is built from 13 residues. The germline CDR1 and CDR2 sequences are LNHDA and SQIVND (reference sequence). CDR3 residues: CASSSGFAGELFF. The CDR3 coding sequence is TGTGCCAGTAGTTCGGGGTTTGCCGGGGAGCTGTTTTTT.